Each of the 31 T cell receptor beta chains below was sequenced from the same sample in a study of shared clonotypes between healthy human individuals. The assay was immunoSEQ multiplex PCR, and TCRdb's table has in-frame clones only and misses some. The sample holds some 650,000 clones, around 97% seen once. The source material was naive CD4+ T cells sorted from blood. Indicated subset: CD45RA+ positively selected. All receptors derive from a woman in her thirties in good health.

The chain links TRBV6-5 to TRBJ1-2; 8 bases are shared with TRBD1. The CDR3 loop spans 14 amino acids. V lost 6 bases and J lost 0; bases outside the gene matches: 3. Germline V gene data show CDR1 as MNHEY and CDR2 as SVGAGI. CDR3 loop: CASSGQGTNYGYTF. The CDR3 nucleotides are TGTGCCAGCAGCGGACAGGGAACTAACTATGGCTACACCTTC.

The gene calls are TRBV6-5 and TRBJ2-7; possible D gene TRBD2, 5 bases. The CDR3 is 12 residues long. Germline values: CDR1 MNHEY, CDR2 SVGAGI. Trimming removed 5 bases from V and 2 bases from J, with 7 bases in between. CDR3 DNA: TGTGCCAGCAGTCAGACTACCTACGAGCAGTACTTC. Residues: CASSQTTYEQYF.

The rearrangement uses TRBV5-1 and TRBJ2-2; unclear D gene. Trimming took off 3 bases at V and 0 bases at J, with 9 bases between the two ends. Germline V gives CDR1 SGHRS, CDR2 YFSETQ. This CDR3 contains 15 residues. The CDR3 coding sequence is TGCGCCAGCAGCTATGTACGGGCGAACACCGGGGAGCTGTTTTTT. This encodes CASSYVRANTGELFF. The complete variable domain, with remaining parts taken from reference TRBV5-1 and TRBJ2-2, reads KAGVTQTPRYLIKTRGQQVTLSCSPISGHRSVSWYQQTPGQGLQFLFEYFSETQRNKGNFPGRFSGRQFSNSRSEMNVSTLELGDSALYLCASSYVRANTGELFFGEGSRLTVL.

Points on this clone: The identical CDR3 is also encoded by other nucleotide sequences in the sample. The V call is TRBV7-2, the J call TRBJ2-7; TRBD2 matches at 13 bases. The CDR3 is made up of 14 amino acids. V was clipped by 4 bases and J by 3 bases; unmatched bases: 0. CDR1 and CDR2 (germline): SGHTA, FQGNSA. CDR3 DNA sequence: TGTGCCAGCAGCTGGACTAGCGGGAGCTACGAGCAGTACTTC. Translation: CASSWTSGSYEQYF. The variable domain in full, completed from reference TRBV7-2 and TRBJ2-7, reads GAGVSQSPSNKVTEKGKDVELRCDPISGHTALYWYRQSLGQGLEFLIYFQGNSAPDKSGLPSDRFSAERTGGSVSTLTIQRTQQEDSAVYLCASSWTSGSYEQYFGPGTRLTVT.

This clone was detected once. The J gene is TRBJ2-2, the V gene TRBV5-1; D may be TRBD2 (5 bases). The germline gives CDR1 SGHRS, CDR2 YFSETQ. V was shortened by 4 bases and J by 5 bases, with 6 bases between the two germline ends. CDR3 length: 12 residues. The CDR3 loop is CASSGETGELFF. As DNA, the CDR3 is TGCGCCAGCAGCGGGGAGACCGGGGAGCTGTTTTTT.

This chain uses TRBV5-4 with TRBJ2-5; 11 bases are a match to TRBD2. With V trimmed by 0 bases and J by 5 bases, 9 bases remained unmatched. This CDR3 spans 17 amino acids. Germline V gene lookup returns CDR1 SGHNT and CDR2 YYREEE (reference sequence). CDR3 nucleotide sequence: TGTGCCAGCAGCTTGGTCAGACTAGCGGGAACTGGGGAGACCCAGTACTTC. Encoded protein: CASSLVRLAGTGETQYF.

The V call is TRBV19, the J call TRBJ2-3, with 11 bases aligning to TRBD2. The CDR3 has 17 residues. With V trimmed by 5 bases and J by 2 bases, 9 bases remained unmatched. Germline V lookup: CDR1 LNHDA, CDR2 SQIVND (reference sequence). CDR3 in amino acids: CASSLNFSGGVTDTQYF. Here the CDR3 DNA reads TGTGCCAGTAGTCTCAATTTTAGCGGGGGGGTCACAGATACGCAGTATTTT.

For this clone: A read error may produce the germline difference seen at one junction end. In DNA, the CDR3 is TGTGCCAGCAGCGATTCCCCCGTCACGGCGGCCTCCGACGAGCAGTACTTC. It codes for CASSDSPVTAASDEQYF. The V call is TRBV9, the J call TRBJ2-7; D is undetermined. CDR1 and CDR2 from the germline V gene are SGDLS and YYNGEE. This CDR3 region has 17 residues.

The J gene is TRBJ2-3, the V gene TRBV5-4; 7 nucleotides agree with TRBD2. V was clipped by 0 bases and J by 6 bases; unmatched bases: 10. The V gene's germline CDR1 is SGHNT and CDR2 YYREEE (reference sequence). The CDR3 loop spans 16 amino acids. The CDR3 protein is CASSLASGISRDTQYF. DNA of the CDR3: TGTGCCAGCAGCTTGGCCAGCGGGATAAGCCGGGATACGCAGTATTTT.

The gene calls are TRBV6-1 and TRBJ1-1; a possible D gene is TRBD1 (5 bases). The CDR3 has 14 residues. The germline gives CDR1 MNHNS, CDR2 SASEGT. V was trimmed by 5 bases and J by 1 base, leaving 11 bases between them. The chain's CDR3 is CASSLLQGNTEAFF. CDR3 coding DNA: TGTGCCAGCAGTCTCCTCCAGGGGAACACTGAAGCTTTCTTT.

The chain couples TRBV28 to TRBJ2-3, with TRBD1 as a possible D gene (5 bases). CDR1 and CDR2 from the germline V gene are MDHEN and SYDVKM. The CDR3 extends over 12 amino acids. The V and J ends lost 7 bases and 5 bases respectively, with 10 bases between them. The CDR3 loop reads CASTSQGDTQYF. CDR3 coding DNA: TGTGCCAGCACATCGCAGGGAGATACGCAGTATTTT.

The V call is TRBV28, the J call TRBJ1-2; D possibly corresponds to TRBD1 (6 bases). V lost 6 bases and J lost 4, with 15 bases in between. Germline V gives CDR1 MDHEN, CDR2 SYDVKM. The CDR3 contains 14 residues. CDR3: CASSLNPDSYGYTF. The CDR3 DNA is TGTGCCAGCAGCTTAAATCCGGACAGCTATGGCTACACCTTC.

This clone has a single count. V gene TRBV6-1 combines with J gene TRBJ1-2; weak D call: TRBD1 (6 bases). CDR1 and CDR2 from the germline V gene are MNHNS and SASEGT. This CDR3 comprises 15 residues. V lost 6 bases to trimming and J lost 0 bases, with 14 bases between them. CDR3 sequence: CASRSIGTPNYGYTF. CDR3 in DNA: TGTGCCAGCAGAAGTATCGGGACACCTAACTATGGCTACACCTTC.

This rearrangement joins TRBV29-1 to TRBJ2-2; TRBD1 is a possible D gene (6 bases). Between the trimmed V and J ends, which lost 7 bases and 7 bases, there was a span of 10 bases. Germline CDR1 reads SQVTM; CDR2 reads ANQGSEA. CDR3 size: 11 residues. The CDR3 region is CSDSGVGELFF. The CDR3, as DNA: TGCAGCGACTCAGGGGTCGGGGAGCTGTTTTTT.

The chain joins TRBV7-9 to TRBJ1-4, with 7 bases lining up with TRBD1. The V gene end was trimmed by 3 bases and the J gene end by 5 bases; junction bases not matched to a gene: 6. This CDR3 is 15 amino acids long. Germline-derived CDR1 and CDR2 are SEHNR and FQNEAQ (reference sequence). The CDR3 bases are TGTGCCAGCAGCTTTGGGGACAGCCAAAATGAAAAACTGTTTTTT. Translating gives CASSFGDSQNEKLFF.

The gene calls are TRBV28 and TRBJ2-7; 7 bases agree with TRBD2. CDR3 length: 15 residues. V gave up 3 bases and J gave up 0 bases; unmatched junction bases: 5. CDR1 is MDHEN, CDR2 SYDVKM, per germline. DNA of the CDR3: TGTGCCAGCAGTTTTCTGGGCGGGAGCTCCTACGAGCAGTACTTC. Its protein is CASSFLGGSSYEQYF. The whole variable domain, filled in from reference TRBV28 and TRBJ2-7, reads DVKVTQSSRYLVKRTGEKVFLECVQDMDHENMFWYRQDPGLGLRLIYFSYDVKMKEKGDIPEGYSVSREKKERFSLILESASTNQTSMYLCASSFLGGSSYEQYFGPGTRLTVT.

The genes are TRBV28 and TRBJ2-7; D uncertain. V was trimmed by 6 bases and J by 0 bases, leaving 15 bases between them. Looked up from germline, CDR1 is MDHEN and CDR2 is SYDVKM. The CDR3 totals 15 residues. The CDR3 bases are TGTGCCAGCAGCCGACGGCCGGGCAGCTCCTACGAGCAGTACTTC. Translating it yields CASSRRPGSSYEQYF.

The V call is TRBV28, the J call TRBJ2-7, with D possibly being TRBD1 (6 bases). CDR1 is MDHEN and CDR2 is SYDVKM in the germline V gene. Deletions cut 6 bases from V and 5 bases from J, with 14 bases between. The CDR3 sequence is 13 residues long. In nucleotides, the CDR3 is TGTGCCAGCAGACCTAGACAGGTCCACGAGCAGTACTTC. Translating it yields CASRPRQVHEQYF.

This clone was seen once. The chain uses TRBV28 and TRBJ2-1, with TRBD2 matching over 7 bases. The CDR3 totals 14 residues. In germline, CDR1 is MDHEN, CDR2 SYDVKM. V was clipped by 8 bases and J by 9 bases; unmatched bases: 13. The CDR3 sequence is CASARRREGGEQFF. Written as DNA, the CDR3 is TGTGCCAGCGCCCGCCGTAGGGAGGGAGGTGAGCAGTTCTTC.

The gene calls are TRBV19 and TRBJ1-1; possibly TRBD1 for D (5 bases). The V end lost 7 bases, the J end lost 1 base, and 16 bases lay between the germline ends. Germline assignment: CDR1 LNHDA and CDR2 SQIVND (reference sequence). This CDR3 spans 15 amino acids. The CDR3 protein is CASIQRGTKNTEAFF. CDR3 DNA sequence: TGTGCCAGTATCCAACGGGGGACCAAGAACACTGAAGCTTTCTTT.

J is TRBJ1-4 and V is TRBV28; D might be TRBD1 (6 bases). Per germline, CDR1 MDHEN and CDR2 SYDVKM. Trimming cost V 4 bases and J 5 bases, with 11 bases left between them. This CDR3 has 14 residues. CDR3 in amino acids: CASSSAQGNEKLFF. CDR3 DNA sequence: TGTGCCAGCAGTTCGGCACAGGGAAATGAAAAACTGTTTTTT.

The genes are TRBV28 and TRBJ2-7; D unclear. This CDR3 region has 11 residues. Germline V lookup: CDR1 MDHEN, CDR2 SYDVKM. V was pared by 10 bases and J by 0 bases, with 7 bases between. CDR3 coding DNA: TGTGCCACCACCGGCTCCTACGAGCAGTACTTC. It codes for CATTGSYEQYF.

The genes are TRBV9 and TRBJ2-3, with D maybe TRBD1 (5 bases). The CDR3 loop spans 15 amino acids. The ends were cut back, 3 bases at V and 2 bases at J, with 13 bases in the middle. The germline V gene has CDR1 SGDLS and CDR2 YYNGEE. The CDR3 nucleotides are TGTGCCAGCAGCGCAAGGACAACTACCACAGATACGCAGTATTTT. Translating gives CASSARTTTTDTQYF.

The V gene is TRBV28, the J gene TRBJ1-2; maybe TRBD1 (5 bases). Deletions cut 5 bases from V and 0 bases from J, with 13 bases between. The CDR3 is made up of 15 amino acids. Germline CDR1 is MDHEN and CDR2 is SYDVKM. CDR3: CASSTPGLPNYGYTF. CDR3 coding DNA: TGTGCCAGCAGTACGCCGGGACTTCCTAACTATGGCTACACCTTC.

The chain employs TRBV4-1 and TRBJ2-7, with D possibly being TRBD1 (7 bases). Germline V gives CDR1 MGHRA, CDR2 YSYEKL. Trimming stripped 3 bases from V and 0 bases from J, with 15 bases between. This CDR3 has 16 residues. CDR3 sequence reads: CASSHSDREASYEQYF. The CDR3 DNA is TGCGCCAGCAGCCATTCAGACAGGGAGGCCTCCTACGAGCAGTACTTC.

This clone was counted only a few times. The sample contains more than one DNA sequence encoding this CDR3. CDR3 protein: CASSESIGQPQHF. The DNA of the CDR3 is TGCGCCAGCAGTGAGTCGATCGGTCAGCCCCAGCATTTT. The chain is built from TRBV10-1 and TRBJ1-5; D is ambiguous. The length of the CDR3 is 13 residues. CDR1 is WNHNN and CDR2 is SYGVQD in the germline V gene (reference sequence). V was pared by 0 bases and J by 6 bases, with 6 bases between.

V usage is TRBV28 and J usage is TRBJ1-6; D unresolved. With 1 base removed from V and 9 bases from J, the gap between germline ends came to 4 bases. CDR1 and CDR2 from the germline V gene are MDHEN and SYDVKM. The CDR3 consists of 12 residues. CDR3 DNA sequence: TGTGCCAGCAGTTTATCCCTTTCACCCCTCCACTTT. It specifies CASSLSLSPLHF.

The chain carries TRBV5-1 and TRBJ2-3, with D unresolved. This CDR3 is 15 amino acids long. V lost 6 bases to trimming and J lost 2 bases, with 16 bases between them. The germline V gene encodes CDR1 SGHRS and CDR2 YFSETQ. Here the CDR3 reads CASMGWQENTDTQYF. The CDR3 coding sequence is TGCGCCAGCATGGGGTGGCAGGAGAACACAGATACGCAGTATTTT.

J is TRBJ2-2 and V is TRBV9; TRBD1 might be the D (6 bases). Germline V gene data show CDR1 as SGDLS and CDR2 as YYNGEE. V was cut by 2 bases and J by 1 base, with 18 bases left in between. This CDR3 has 18 residues. CDR3 bases: TGTGCCAGCAGCGTTACTTCCTGGGGGCGGTTGAACACCGGGGAGCTGTTTTTT. This codes for CASSVTSWGRLNTGELFF.

The chain links TRBV19 to TRBJ1-1, with TRBD1 as a possible D gene (6 bases). This CDR3 is 14 amino acids long. Germline CDR1 is LNHDA and CDR2 is SQIVND (reference sequence). The V gene lost 5 bases and the J gene lost 5 bases, with 15 bases spanning the gap. The CDR3 protein is CASSVAGEGTEAFF. CDR3 sequence (DNA): TGTGCCAGTAGTGTGGCAGGGGAGGGGACTGAAGCTTTCTTT. Using reference TRBV19 and TRBJ1-1 for the parts outside the CDR3, the full variable domain is DGGITQSPKYLFRKEGQNVTLSCEQNLNHDAMYWYRQDPGQGLRLIYYSQIVNDFQKGDIAEGYSVSREKKESFPLTVTSAQKNPTAFYLCASSVAGEGTEAFFGQGTRLTVV.

The genes are TRBV30 and TRBJ1-5; D remains unclear. Germline CDR1 GTSNPN, CDR2 SVGIG (reference sequence). Trimming removed 2 bases from V and 5 bases from J, with 10 bases in between. The CDR3 is 13 amino acids. The CDR3 region is CAWSQGIYQPQHF. The CDR3 DNA reads as TGTGCCTGGAGTCAAGGGATTTATCAGCCCCAGCATTTT.